This T cell receptor beta chain was observed in a study of shared clonotypes between healthy human individuals. About the research overall: The study used three CD4 naive, three CD4 memory, two CD8 naive and one CD8 memory plate per donor.

Data came from immunoSEQ multiplex PCR; TCRdb stores just in-frame clones and leaves some out. The table has about 2 million clones, roughly 94% seen once. The study's findings and limits: In a few donors, around 4.5% of naive CD4 clonotypes appeared in common. An expected dependence of interdonor clonotype sharing on sequencing depth was noted.

With regard to this clone: The antigen remains unidentified.

Selected positively for CCR7 and CD45RO-negative, naive CD8 cells excluded terminally differentiated effector memory CD45RA+ cells. Germline CDR1 is LNHNV and CDR2 is YYDKDF (reference sequence). V shed 1 base, J shed 2 bases, and the junction held 8 bases outside the gene matches. This CDR3 spans 17 amino acids. This chain joins TRBV15 and TRBJ2-7; 10 nucleotides agree with TRBD2. The TCR comes from a man aged 18 to 30 in good health. Sequenced material: naive CD8+ T cells sorted from blood. The CDR3 sequence: CATSRAFLAGATYEQYF. The CDR3 DNA reads TGTGCCACCAGCAGAGCCTTCCTAGCGGGAGCGACCTACGAGCAGTACTTC.